This TCR beta chain was profiled in a study of blood T cell repertoires in COVID-19. Overall study: The United States, Italy and Spain supplied acute and convalescent COVID-19 samples. T cells, B-cell-depleted T cells, or PBMCs provided the cDNA or gDNA that served as material.

Germline V gene lookup returns CDR1 SGHKS and CDR2 YYEKEE (reference sequence). V was pared by 0 bases and J by 1 base, with 10 bases between. CDR3 length: 15 amino acids. In the authors' workflow: Estimates of nucleated cell counts were drawn from the amplification of reference gene primers. Clones were read by immunoSEQ multiplex PCR, and TCRdb kept only the in-frame ones, dropping some. That table is the source of V, J and clone size, and D and trimming were worked out from the DNA. The sample shows over 100,000 clones, over 65% of them seen only once. The sample comprised peripheral blood. This sequence originates from a woman between 55 and 75 years old with acute or convalescent COVID-19. The chain uses TRBV5-5 and TRBJ1-2, with unresolved D. The DNA of the CDR3 is TGTGCCAGCAGCTTGGTCTCGAGAAGTAACTATGGCTACACCTTC. It codes for CASSLVSRSNYGYTF.